Listed below are T cell receptor beta chains from one sample, sequenced in a study of T cells after somatic rescue of genetic block. Repertoires were generated with immunoSEQ multiplex PCR, while TCRdb's copy carries only in-frame clones and drops some. The sample holds approximately 10,000 clones, 70% to 75% seen once. Material for sequencing was peripheral blood mononuclear cells (PBMCs). The receptors here all came from a boy aged 5 to 17. CDR3s include the opening cysteine and the closing phenylalanine or tryptophan.

J gene,V gene,CDR3 protein
TRBJ1-1,TRBV6-5,CASSYLGVAGTEAFF
TRBJ1-4,TRBV7-8,CASSLIGTGDEKLFF
TRBJ2-7,TRBV30,CAWRQGAGNEQYF
TRBJ1-4,TRBV7-9,CASSLGGGNEKLFF
TRBJ1-5,TRBV10-3,CAISVNGRGNQPQHF
TRBJ2-1,TRBV6-1,CASSELGLYYNEQFF
TRBJ2-7,TRBV28,CASRPMDSFYEQYF
TRBJ2-7,TRBV5-6,CASSLALHSYEQYF
TRBJ2-7,TRBV6-1,CASTVGGGVYEQYF
TRBJ1-6,TRBV6-5,CASNLDSSYNSPLHF
TRBJ1-5,TRBV27,CASSLNRFNQPQHF
TRBJ2-2,TRBV9,CASSVQAGNTGELFF
NA,TRBV6-1,CASSSLSTGSYEQYF
TRBJ1-4,TRBV9,CASSAVGIDEKLFF
TRBJ1-5,TRBV28,CASSLYTDSLNQPQHF
TRBJ2-3,TRBV6-4,CASSDRTGYTDTQYF
TRBJ2-7,TRBV18,CASSQGHSSYEQYF
TRBJ1-4,TRBV6-6,CASSYSHSQVPGKLFF
TRBJ1-2,TRBV2,CASSEEGRVGRGYTF
TRBJ1-6,TRBV6-5,CASSYHRAYNSPLHF
TRBJ2-5,TRBV5-1,CASSLLGQGQTQYF
TRBJ1-2,TRBV4-1,CASSLNAGQGHGYTF
TRBJ1-5,TRBV5-1,CASSLTGVSNQPQHF
TRBJ2-3,TRBV28,CASTPPLVHPDTQYF
TRBJ1-2,TRBV6-5,CASSLGGYGYTF
TRBJ2-7,TRBV5-1,CASMLDRGLYEQYF
TRBJ2-7,TRBV6-6,CASYGRDRGPEQYF
TRBJ2-5,TRBV28,CASSYSGVQETQYF
TRBJ1-1,TRBV10-3,CASQTGAGIGDTEAFF
TRBJ2-7,TRBV21-1,CASSKAPSSYEQYF
TRBJ2-1,TRBV13,CASSLAFFSGQTGSPNNEQFF
TRBJ1-5,TRBV7-9,CASSLVGANQPQHF
TRBJ2-5,TRBV2,CAGRGQKETQYF
TRBJ2-3,TRBV10-1,CASSDRGLDTQYF
TRBJ1-2,TRBV2,CASSEYRTGLGRYGYTF
TRBJ2-1,TRBV5-1,CASSFRTSGSSNEQFF
TRBJ2-4,TRBV28,CASSPWTEKNIQYF
TRBJ2-5,TRBV7-7,CASSLLGSQETQYF
TRBJ2-3,TRBV18,CASSPDLVSTDTQYF
TRBJ2-2,TRBV2,CASTPWVGAGELFF
TRBJ2-7,TRBV2,CASNFHGGTSYEQYF
TRBJ1-2,TRBV7-9,CASSERGRGDGYTF
TRBJ2-3,TRBV4-1,CASSLVVRGGTDTQYF
TRBJ2-6,TRBV11-1,CASSLSFQVSGANVLTF
TRBJ1-1,TRBV28,CASRWRPNTEAFF
TRBJ2-1,TRBV28,CASISEDSGNEQFF
TRBJ1-2,TRBV18,CASSPGTGSKMGGYTF
TRBJ1-5,TRBV30,CAWSVSGTGVHQPQHF